The following is a TCR beta chain sequence with its context. V was shortened by 5 bases and J by 3 bases, with 7 bases between the two germline ends. The CDR3 extends over 13 amino acids. Germline V gene data show CDR1 as MNHEY and CDR2 as SMNVEV (reference sequence). Per the original data handling: Amplified reference gene primers provided the basis for estimating nucleated cell counts. The protocol was immunoSEQ multiplex PCR, while the TCRdb copy is restricted to in-frame clones and leaves out a portion. Clone size and V and J calls were adopted from that table, with D and trimming inferred from the DNA. The table lists 35,000 to 50,000 clones, 85% to 90% of them singletons. The entry originates in a study of blood T cell repertoires in COVID-19. Study-level information: Samples came from the United States, Italy and Spain, spanning acute and convalescent COVID-19. T cells, B-cell-depleted T cells, or PBMCs provided the cDNA or gDNA that served as material.

The source is a man between 45 and 60 years old with active COVID-19. V and J are TRBV27 and TRBJ2-2; D gene ambiguous. Input material: peripheral blood. CDR3 amino acids: CASSGPYTGELFF. The CDR3 nucleotides read TGTGCCAGCAGTGGCCCCTACACCGGGGAGCTGTTTTTT.